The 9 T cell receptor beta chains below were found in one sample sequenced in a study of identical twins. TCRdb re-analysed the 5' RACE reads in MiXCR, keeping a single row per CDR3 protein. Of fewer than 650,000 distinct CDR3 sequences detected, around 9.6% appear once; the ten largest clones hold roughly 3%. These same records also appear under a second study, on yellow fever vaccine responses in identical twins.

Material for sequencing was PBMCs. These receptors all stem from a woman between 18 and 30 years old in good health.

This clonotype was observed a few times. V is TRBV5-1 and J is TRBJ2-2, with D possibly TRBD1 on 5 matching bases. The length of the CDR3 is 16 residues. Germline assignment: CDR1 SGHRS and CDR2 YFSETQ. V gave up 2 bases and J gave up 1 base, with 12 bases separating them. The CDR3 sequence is CASSFEVQGNTGELFF. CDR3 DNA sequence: TGCGCCAGCAGCTTTGAGGTCCAGGGGAACACCGGGGAGCTGTTTTTT.

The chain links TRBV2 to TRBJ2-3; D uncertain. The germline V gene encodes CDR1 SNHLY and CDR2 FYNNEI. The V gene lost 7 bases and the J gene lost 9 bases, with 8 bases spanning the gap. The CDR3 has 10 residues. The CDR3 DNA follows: TGTGCCAGCATGGGGAAAACGCAGTATTTT. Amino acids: CASMGKTQYF. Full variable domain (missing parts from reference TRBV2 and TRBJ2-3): EPEVTQTPSHQVTQMGQEVILRCVPISNHLYFYWYRQILGQKVEFLVSFYNNEISEKSEIFDDQFSVERPDGSNFTLKIRSTKLEDSAMYFCASMGKTQYFGPGTRLTVL.

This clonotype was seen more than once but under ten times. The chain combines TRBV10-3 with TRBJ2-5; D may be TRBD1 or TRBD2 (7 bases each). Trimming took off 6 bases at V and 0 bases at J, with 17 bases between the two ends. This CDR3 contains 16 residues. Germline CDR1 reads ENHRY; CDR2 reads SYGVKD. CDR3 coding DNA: TGTGCCATCAGGAAGGGGGCTAGCGGTAACCAAGAGACCCAGTACTTC. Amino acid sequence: CAIRKGASGNQETQYF.

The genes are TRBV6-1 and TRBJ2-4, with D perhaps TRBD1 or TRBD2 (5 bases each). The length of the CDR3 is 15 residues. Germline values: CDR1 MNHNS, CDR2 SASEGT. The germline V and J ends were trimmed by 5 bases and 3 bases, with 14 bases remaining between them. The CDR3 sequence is CASSPPGRIKNIQYF. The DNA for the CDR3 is TGTGCCAGCAGTCCCCCGGGACGGATCAAAAACATTCAGTACTTC.

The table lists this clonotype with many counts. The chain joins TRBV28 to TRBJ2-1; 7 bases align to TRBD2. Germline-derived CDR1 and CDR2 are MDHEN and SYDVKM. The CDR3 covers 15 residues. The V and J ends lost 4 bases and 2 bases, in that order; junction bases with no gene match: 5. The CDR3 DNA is TGTGCCAGCAGTTCGGAGCGGGGAACCTACAATGAGCAGTTCTTC. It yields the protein CASSSERGTYNEQFF. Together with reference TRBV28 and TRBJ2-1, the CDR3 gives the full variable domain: DVKVTQSSRYLVKRTGEKVFLECVQDMDHENMFWYRQDPGLGLRLIYFSYDVKMKEKGDIPEGYSVSREKKERFSLILESASTNQTSMYLCASSSERGTYNEQFFGPGTRLTVL.

The chain's CDR3 is CATSAKIGTAESVQYF. As DNA, the CDR3 is TGTGCCACCAGCGCAAAGATCGGGACAGCCGAATCGGTGCAGTACTTC. This sequence joins TRBV15 and TRBJ2-7; 7 nucleotides match TRBD1. CDR1 and CDR2 (germline): LNHNV, YYDKDF (reference sequence). V shed 5 bases, J shed 9 bases, and the junction held 19 bases outside the gene matches. The CDR3 runs 16 residues. The variable domain in full, with the rest retrieved from reference TRBV15 and TRBJ2-7, is DAMVIQNPRYQVTQFGKPVTLSCSQTLNHNVMYWYQQKSSQAPKLLFHYYDKDFNNEADTPDNFQSRRPNTSFCFLDIRSPGLGDTAMYLCATSAKIGTAESVQYFGPGTRLTVT.

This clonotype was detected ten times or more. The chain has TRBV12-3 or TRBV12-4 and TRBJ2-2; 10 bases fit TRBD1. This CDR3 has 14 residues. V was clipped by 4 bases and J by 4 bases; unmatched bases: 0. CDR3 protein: CASSWDRGTGELFF. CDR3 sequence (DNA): TGTGCCAGCAGTTGGGACAGGGGCACCGGGGAGCTGTTTTTT.

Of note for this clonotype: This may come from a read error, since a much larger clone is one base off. The CDR3: CRARRRERHNEQFF. The CDR3 region has the DNA TGCAGAGCTAGACGGCGGGAGCGCCACAATGAGCAGTTCTTC. The J gene is TRBJ2-1, the V gene TRBV20-1; 7 bases line up with TRBD2. The CDR3 contains 14 residues. Germline-derived CDR1 and CDR2 are DFQATT and SNEGSKA (reference sequence).

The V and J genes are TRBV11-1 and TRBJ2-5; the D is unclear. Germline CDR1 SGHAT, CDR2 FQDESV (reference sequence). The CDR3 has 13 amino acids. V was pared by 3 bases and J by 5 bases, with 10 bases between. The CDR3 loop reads CASSLLIGETQYF. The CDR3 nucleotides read TGTGCCAGCAGCTTGCTGATCGGGGAGACCCAGTACTTC.